This T cell receptor beta chain was sequenced during a study of blood T cell repertoires in COVID-19 (dated by TCRdb to between 2020 and 2021). Turning to the overall study: Samples from collaborators originated in the United States, Italy and Spain and spanned both the acute and convalescent phases of COVID-19. The material from the prospective study consisted of cDNA or gDNA derived from T cells, B-cell-depleted T cells, or PBMCs. Subjects who had been exposed to COVID-19, were actively infected with it, or had recovered from it provided the deeply sampled blood TCRbeta repertoires that made up the dataset. The repertoires were released in a freely available public database meant as a resource for research on the immune response to SARS-CoV-2. The samples were drawn from two sources: the first 160 participants of the ongoing ImmuneRACE study, and 1,000 to 1,500 subjects contributed by 6 global collaborators. A de-identified subject ID, COVID-19 status, age in years and sex were almost always included in the sample metadata. HLA class I and class II types, where available, came from metadata supplied by the sample provider rather than from assay-based typing.

Study-level results and caveats: The quantity of clinical and demographic metadata differed by source and by participant and was supplied without curation.

CDR1 is given as SNHLY and CDR2 as FYNNEI, both from the germline V gene. Here V drops 10 bases and J drops 4 bases, and the junction holds 4 bases not matched to any gene. The CDR3 runs 12 amino acids, cysteine and phenylalanine included. Of all the DNA, just the CDR3 is kept, 36 bases in frame from base 1. One collaborating source in Seattle enrolled patients during active infection and followed them longitudinally through the course of disease. Each collaborating institution followed its own protocols to collect whole blood in K2EDTA tubes. For TCRbeta analysis, collaborators shipped samples as frozen whole blood, isolated PBMCs, or DNA extracted from either of those sample types. Comments on this clone: The target of this receptor is not known. No base quality information exists; no much larger clone differs at one position.

TCRbeta CDR3 regions were amplified from genomic DNA using the immunoSEQ Assay, a bias-controlled multiplex PCR. As for the authors' bioinformatics: Within the assay, amplification of reference gene primers was used to estimate how many nucleated cells each sample contained. To quantify the absolute abundance of each unique TCRbeta CDR3 rearrangement, sequence reads were collapsed and filtered. For each sample, productive Simpson clonality was calculated as the square root of Simpson's diversity index across productive rearrangements. TCRdb carries this immuneACCESS record with in-frame sequences only. Its versions omit some clonotypes, under half of them owing to an unresolved V gene in the studies checked, with the rest unexplained. For V, J and clone size, that table is used; D and trimming come from the DNA. The sample records roughly 290,000 clones, around nine tenths of which are singletons. Of the sample, 6.8% falls within the top ten clones.

The receptor comes from a woman aged 30 to 39 with COVID-19, enrolled during active disease. The rearrangement joined TRBV2 to TRBJ1-3, and TRBD1 matches 7 of the central bases. What was sequenced was peripheral blood. The CDR3 protein: CATRGGGNTIYF. The nucleotide sequence is TGTGCCACCCGAGGGGGCGGAAACACCATATATTTT.